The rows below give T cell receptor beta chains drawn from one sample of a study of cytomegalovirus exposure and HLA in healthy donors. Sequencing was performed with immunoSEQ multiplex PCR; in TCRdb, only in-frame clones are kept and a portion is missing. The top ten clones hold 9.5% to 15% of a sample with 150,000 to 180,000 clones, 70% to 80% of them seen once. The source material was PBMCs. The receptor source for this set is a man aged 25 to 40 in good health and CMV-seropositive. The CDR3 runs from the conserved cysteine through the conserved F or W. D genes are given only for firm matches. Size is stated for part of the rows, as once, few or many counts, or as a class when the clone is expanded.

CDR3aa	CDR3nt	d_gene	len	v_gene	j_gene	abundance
CASQPGSQGNQPQHF	TGTGCCAGTCAACCCGGGTCCCAGGGAAATCAGCCCCAGCATTTT	-	15	TRBV2	TRBJ1-5	-
CATGSGPGKGEQYF	TGTGCCACCGGGTCGGGCCCAGGGAAGGGCGAGCAGTACTTC	-	14	TRBV6-6	TRBJ2-7	-
CASSTGQGDTEAFF	TGTGCCAGCAGCACGGGACAGGGAGACACTGAAGCTTTCTTT	TRBD1	14	TRBV28	TRBJ1-1	-
CATSRDRSVENEQFF	TGTGCCACCAGCAGAGATCGCTCGGTTGAGAATGAGCAGTTCTTC	-	15	TRBV15	TRBJ2-1	once
CASSVGLAADTQYF	TGTGCCAGCAGCGTCGGACTAGCGGCAGATACGCAGTATTTT	TRBD2	14	TRBV9	TRBJ2-3	-
CASRPKWGQGAIGYTF	TGTGCCAGCAGACCGAAATGGGGGCAGGGGGCGATTGGCTACACCTTC	TRBD1	16	TRBV28	TRBJ1-2	-
CASSITGKTGANVLTF	TGTGCCAGTAGTATAACGGGAAAGACTGGGGCCAACGTCCTGACTTTC	-	16	TRBV19	TRBJ2-6	-
CASSQDSNQPQHF	TGTGCCAGCAGCCAAGACAGTAATCAGCCCCAGCATTTT	-	13	TRBV14	TRBJ1-5	once
CSVEQGASYEQYF	TGCAGCGTTGAACAGGGGGCGTCCTACGAGCAGTACTTC	TRBD1	13	TRBV29-1	TRBJ2-7	-
CSVVWTGPKGGKLFF	TGCAGCGTTGTATGGACAGGGCCCAAGGGGGGAAAACTGTTTTTT	TRBD1	15	TRBV29-1	TRBJ1-4	-
CASSLGQGGNTIYF	TGTGCCAGCAGTTTGGGACAGGGGGGCAACACCATATATTTT	TRBD1	14	TRBV28	TRBJ1-3	-
CASSISSYNEQFF	TGTGCCAGTAGTATATCTTCGTACAATGAGCAGTTCTTC	-	13	TRBV19	TRBJ2-1	few
CASSYSTQFGDYEQYF	TGTGCCAGCAGTTACTCGACACAGTTCGGGGACTACGAGCAGTACTTC	-	16	TRBV6-6	TRBJ2-7	-
CAWSVSAGVRYEQYF	TGTGCCTGGAGTGTATCGGCGGGAGTACGCTACGAGCAGTACTTC	TRBD2	15	TRBV30	TRBJ2-7	-
CASSDPGSSYNEQFF	TGTGCCAGCAGCGACCCGGGGAGCTCCTACAATGAGCAGTTCTTC	-	15	TRBV9	TRBJ2-1	-
CASRRGTSGSGIDEQYF	TGTGCCAGCAGGAGGGGCACGAGCGGGAGCGGAATCGACGAGCAGTACTTC	TRBD2	17	TRBV2	TRBJ2-7	-
CAISAGLGYNEQFF	TGTGCCATCAGTGCGGGACTAGGCTACAATGAGCAGTTCTTC	TRBD2	14	TRBV10-3	TRBJ2-1	-
CACGQGAPSGNTIYF	TGTGCCTGTGGACAGGGGGCTCCCTCTGGAAACACCATATATTTT	TRBD1	15	TRBV30	TRBJ1-3	-
CAISARGQETQYF	TGTGCCATCAGCGCGCGGGGCCAAGAGACCCAGTACTTC	-	13	TRBV10-3	TRBJ2-5	-
CASSYGRGNTGELFF	TGTGCCAGCAGTTACGGCCGGGGAAACACCGGGGAGCTGTTTTTT	-	15	TRBV6-5	TRBJ2-2	-
CASSLDQGARGYTF	TGTGCCAGCAGCTTGGATCAGGGGGCGCGCGGCTACACCTTC	TRBD1	14	TRBV5-6	TRBJ1-2	few
CASRPHPGLAARGTPNEQFF	TGTGCCAGCAGACCACACCCCGGACTAGCGGCCAGGGGTACCCCCAATGAGCAGTTCTTC	TRBD2	20	TRBV27	TRBJ2-1	-
CASSPLAGGYYNEQFF	TGTGCCAGCTCACCACTTGCCGGGGGTTACTACAATGAGCAGTTCTTC	-	16	TRBV18	TRBJ2-1	-